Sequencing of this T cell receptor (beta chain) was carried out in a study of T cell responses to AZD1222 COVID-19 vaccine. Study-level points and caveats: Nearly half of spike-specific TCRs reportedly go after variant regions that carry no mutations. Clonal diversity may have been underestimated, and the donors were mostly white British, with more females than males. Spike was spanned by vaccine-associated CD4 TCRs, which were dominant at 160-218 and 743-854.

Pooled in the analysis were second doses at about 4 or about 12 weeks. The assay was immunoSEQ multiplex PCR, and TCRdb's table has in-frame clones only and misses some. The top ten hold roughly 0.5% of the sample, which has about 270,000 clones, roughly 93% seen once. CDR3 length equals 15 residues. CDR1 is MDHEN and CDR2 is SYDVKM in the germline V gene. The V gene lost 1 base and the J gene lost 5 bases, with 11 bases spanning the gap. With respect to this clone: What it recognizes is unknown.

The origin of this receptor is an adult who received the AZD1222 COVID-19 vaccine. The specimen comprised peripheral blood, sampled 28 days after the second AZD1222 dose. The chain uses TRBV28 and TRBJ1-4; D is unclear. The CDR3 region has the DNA TGTGCCAGCAGTTTATATAAGATGGCGAATGAAAAACTGTTTTTT. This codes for CASSLYKMANEKLFF.